This T cell receptor (beta chain) was retrieved from a study of early T cells in non-severe SARS-CoV-2 infection. This clonotype was seen at least ten times. TCRdb re-derived calls from the 5' RACE reads in MiXCR, one entry per CDR3 protein. The repertoire holds roughly 29,000 distinct CDR3 sequences, with 5% to 6.5% as singletons. This CDR3 is built from 15 residues. V was cut by 3 bases and J by 6 bases, with 16 bases left in between. Germline lookup yields CDR1 SGHKS and CDR2 YYEKEE (reference sequence). The chain links TRBV5-5 to TRBJ2-1, with a possible D match to TRBD2 (6 bases). Sequencing used whole blood, obtained at baseline. The source is an adult who was a healthcare worker with PCR-confirmed SARS-CoV-2 infection or an uninfected control (not recorded which). The CDR3 nucleotides are TGTGCCAGCAGCTCAGTTCGGTCCGGGGGCAATGAGCAGTTCTTC. Its protein product is CASSSVRSGGNEQFF.